The clone carrying this T cell receptor beta chain appeared once. The data originate from a study of T cell changes during pregnancy in multiple sclerosis. TCRdb keeps only in-frame clones here, not all; method: immunoSEQ multiplex PCR. The repertoire consists of tens of thousands of clones, with approximately 92% occurring once and the leading ten covering about 2.5%. CDR1 and CDR2 from the germline V gene are MNHEY and SMNVEV (reference sequence). The V and J ends lost 3 bases and 5 bases respectively, with 11 bases between them. There are 14 residues in the CDR3. The TCR comes from a female donor with multiple sclerosis, enrolled in a pregnancy study. The material was peripheral blood, obtained before pregnancy. The chain uses TRBV27 and TRBJ1-5; a possible D gene is TRBD1 (6 bases). CDR3 amino acids: CASSFRGADQPQHF. The CDR3 nucleotides are TGTGCCAGCAGTTTCAGGGGTGCGGATCAGCCCCAGCATTTT.